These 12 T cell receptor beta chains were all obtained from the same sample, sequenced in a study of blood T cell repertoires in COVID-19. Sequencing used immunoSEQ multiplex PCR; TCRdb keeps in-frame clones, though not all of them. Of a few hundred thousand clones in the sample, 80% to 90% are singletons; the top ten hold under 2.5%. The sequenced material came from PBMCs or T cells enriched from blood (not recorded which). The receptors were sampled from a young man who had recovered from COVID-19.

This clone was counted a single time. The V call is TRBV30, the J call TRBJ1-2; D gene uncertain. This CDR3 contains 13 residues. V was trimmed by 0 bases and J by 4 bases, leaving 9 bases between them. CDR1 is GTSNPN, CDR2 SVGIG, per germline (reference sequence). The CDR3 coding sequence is TGTGCCTGGAGTGTAGCGGCAGGCTATGGCTACACCTTC. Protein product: CAWSVAAGYGYTF. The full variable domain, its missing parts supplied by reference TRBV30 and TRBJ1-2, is SQTIHQWPATLVQPVGSPLSLECTVEGTSNPNLYWYRQAAGRGLQLLFYSVGIGQISSEVPQNLSASRPQDRQFILSSKKLLLSDSGFYLCAWSVAAGYGYTFGSGTRLTVV.

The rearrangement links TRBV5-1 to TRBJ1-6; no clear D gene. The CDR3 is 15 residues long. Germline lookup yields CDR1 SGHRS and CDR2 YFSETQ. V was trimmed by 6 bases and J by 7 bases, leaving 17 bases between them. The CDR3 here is CASKPGSSWNSPLHF. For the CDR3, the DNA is TGCGCCAGCAAACCGGGGTCCAGCTGGAATTCACCCCTCCACTTT.

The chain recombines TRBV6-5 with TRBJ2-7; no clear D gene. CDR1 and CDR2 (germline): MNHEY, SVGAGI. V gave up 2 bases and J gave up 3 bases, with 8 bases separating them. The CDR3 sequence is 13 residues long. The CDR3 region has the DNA TGTGCCAGCAGTTACATGGCCTTCTACGAGCAGTACTTC. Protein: CASSYMAFYEQYF.

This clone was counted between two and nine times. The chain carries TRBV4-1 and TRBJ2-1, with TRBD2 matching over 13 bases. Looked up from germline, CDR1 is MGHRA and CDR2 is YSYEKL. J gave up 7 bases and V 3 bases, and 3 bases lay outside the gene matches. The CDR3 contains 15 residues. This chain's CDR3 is CASSQTSGGKNEQFF. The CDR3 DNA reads TGCGCCAGCAGCCAGACTAGCGGGGGGAAGAATGAGCAGTTCTTC.

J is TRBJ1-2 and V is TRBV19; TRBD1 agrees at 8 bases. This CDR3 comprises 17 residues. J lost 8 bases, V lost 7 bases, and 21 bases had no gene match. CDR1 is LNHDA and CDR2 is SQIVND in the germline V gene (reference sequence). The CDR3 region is CASNSRSGQDVSGGYTF. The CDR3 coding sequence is TGTGCCAGTAATTCTAGGTCGGGACAGGACGTTTCGGGCGGCTACACCTTC.

CDR3 loop: CASSSKTGWADTQYF. The CDR3 nucleotides are TGTGCCAGCAGTTCTAAGACAGGGTGGGCAGATACGCAGTATTTT. The rearrangement links TRBV25-1 to TRBJ2-3; the match to TRBD1 covers 7 bases. With 5 bases clipped from V and 4 bases from J, the junction kept 9 bases outside the gene matches. The CDR3 runs 15 residues. The germline CDR1 and CDR2 sequences are MGHDK and SYGVNS.

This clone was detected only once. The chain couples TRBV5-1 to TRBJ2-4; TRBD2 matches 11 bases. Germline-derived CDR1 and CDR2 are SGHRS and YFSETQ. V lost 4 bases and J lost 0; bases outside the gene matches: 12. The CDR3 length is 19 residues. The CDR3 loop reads CASSPLGLADPVAKNIQYF. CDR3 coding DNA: TGCGCCAGCAGCCCATTGGGACTAGCGGACCCGGTAGCCAAAAACATTCAGTACTTC.

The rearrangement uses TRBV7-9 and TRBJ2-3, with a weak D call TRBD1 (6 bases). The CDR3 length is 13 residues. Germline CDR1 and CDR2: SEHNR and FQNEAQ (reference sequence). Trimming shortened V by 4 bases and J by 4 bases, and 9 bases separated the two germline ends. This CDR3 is CASSSRGPDTQYF. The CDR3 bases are TGTGCCAGCAGCTCCAGGGGACCAGATACGCAGTATTTT.

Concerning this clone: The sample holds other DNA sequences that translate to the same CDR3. CDR3 sequence (DNA): TGTGCCAGTAGGCTTACAGGTAGCAATCAGCCCCAGCATTTT. It yields the protein CASRLTGSNQPQHF. This chain joins TRBV19 and TRBJ1-5; tentative D call: TRBD1 (5 bases). Germline V gene data show CDR1 as LNHDA and CDR2 as SQIVND (reference sequence). V was cut by 6 bases and J by 0 bases, with 9 bases left in between. This CDR3 contains 14 residues.

CDR3 nucleotide sequence: TGTGCCAGCAGCTTAGTGTTCCTAGCGGGGGGTAATGAGCAGTTCTTC. Translating gives CASSLVFLAGGNEQFF. This sequence joins TRBV11-2 and TRBJ2-1, with 11 positions matching TRBD2. The germline gives CDR1 SGHAT, CDR2 FQNNGV. CDR3 size: 16 residues. V lost 1 base and J lost 7; bases outside the gene matches: 6.

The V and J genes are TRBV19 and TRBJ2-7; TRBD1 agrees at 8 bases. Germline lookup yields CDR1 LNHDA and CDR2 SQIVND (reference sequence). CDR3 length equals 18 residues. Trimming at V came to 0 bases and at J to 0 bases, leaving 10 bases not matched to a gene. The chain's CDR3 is CASSIDLVTGGSSYEQYF. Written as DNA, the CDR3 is TGTGCCAGTAGTATAGACCTTGTTACAGGGGGAAGCTCCTACGAGCAGTACTTC.

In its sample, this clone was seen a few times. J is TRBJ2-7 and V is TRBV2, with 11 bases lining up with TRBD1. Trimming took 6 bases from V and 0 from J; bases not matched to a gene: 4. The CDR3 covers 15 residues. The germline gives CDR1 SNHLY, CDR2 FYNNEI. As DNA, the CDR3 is TGTGCCAGCAGCCATGGGACAGGGGGCTCCTACGAGCAGTACTTC. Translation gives CASSHGTGGSYEQYF.